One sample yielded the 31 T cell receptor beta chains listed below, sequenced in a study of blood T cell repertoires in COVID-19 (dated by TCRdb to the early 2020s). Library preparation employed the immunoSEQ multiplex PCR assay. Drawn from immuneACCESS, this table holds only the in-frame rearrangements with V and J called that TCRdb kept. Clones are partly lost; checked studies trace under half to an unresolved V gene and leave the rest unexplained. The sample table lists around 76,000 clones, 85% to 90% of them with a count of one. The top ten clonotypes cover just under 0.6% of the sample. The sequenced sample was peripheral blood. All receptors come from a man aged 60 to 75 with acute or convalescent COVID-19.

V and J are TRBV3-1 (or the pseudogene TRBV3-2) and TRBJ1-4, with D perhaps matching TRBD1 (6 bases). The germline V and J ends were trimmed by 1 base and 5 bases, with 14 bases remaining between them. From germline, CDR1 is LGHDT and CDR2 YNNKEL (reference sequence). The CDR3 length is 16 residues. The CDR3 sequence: CASSQVRQGPNEKLFF. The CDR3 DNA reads TGTGCCAGCAGCCAAGTACGGCAGGGGCCAAATGAAAAACTGTTTTTT.

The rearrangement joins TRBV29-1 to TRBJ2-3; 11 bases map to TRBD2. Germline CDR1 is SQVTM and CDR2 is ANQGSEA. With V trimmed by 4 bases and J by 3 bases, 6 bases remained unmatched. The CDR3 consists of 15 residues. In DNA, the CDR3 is TGCAGCGTTGCCCCGCTAGCGGGAGGTACAGATACGCAGTATTTT. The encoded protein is CSVAPLAGGTDTQYF.

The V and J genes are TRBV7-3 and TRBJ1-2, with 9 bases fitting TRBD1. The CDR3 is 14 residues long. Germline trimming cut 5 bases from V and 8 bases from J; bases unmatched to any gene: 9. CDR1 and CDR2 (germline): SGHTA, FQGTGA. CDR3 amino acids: CASSPSQGALGYTF. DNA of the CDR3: TGTGCCAGCAGCCCCTCACAGGGGGCGCTCGGCTACACCTTC.

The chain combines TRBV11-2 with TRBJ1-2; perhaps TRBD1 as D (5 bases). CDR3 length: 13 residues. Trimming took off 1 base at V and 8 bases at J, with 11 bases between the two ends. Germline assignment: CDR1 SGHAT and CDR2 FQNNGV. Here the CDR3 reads CASSLVGAPGYTF. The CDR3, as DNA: TGTGCCAGCAGCTTAGTAGGGGCACCGGGCTACACCTTC.

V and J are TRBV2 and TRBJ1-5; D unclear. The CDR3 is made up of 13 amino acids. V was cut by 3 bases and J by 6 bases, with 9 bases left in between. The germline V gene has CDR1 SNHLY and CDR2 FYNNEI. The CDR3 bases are TGTGCCAGCAGTGATTCATCGGTTCAGCCCCAGCATTTT. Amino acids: CASSDSSVQPQHF.

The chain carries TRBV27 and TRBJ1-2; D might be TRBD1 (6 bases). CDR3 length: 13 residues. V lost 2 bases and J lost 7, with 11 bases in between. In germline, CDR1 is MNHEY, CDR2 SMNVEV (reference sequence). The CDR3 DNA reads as TGTGCCAGCAGTTTAGCAGGGGAAGTTGGCTACACCTTC. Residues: CASSLAGEVGYTF.

The CDR3 here is CASSLKTGLAGRDEQFF. DNA for the CDR3: TGTGCCAGCAGCTTGAAGACAGGACTAGCGGGAAGGGATGAGCAGTTCTTC. The chain is built from TRBV7-9 and TRBJ2-1, with 12 positions matching TRBD2. CDR1 is SEHNR, CDR2 FQNEAQ, per germline (reference sequence). The CDR3 loop spans 17 amino acids. V trimming: 3 bases; J trimming: 8 bases; junction bases outside the gene matches: 11.

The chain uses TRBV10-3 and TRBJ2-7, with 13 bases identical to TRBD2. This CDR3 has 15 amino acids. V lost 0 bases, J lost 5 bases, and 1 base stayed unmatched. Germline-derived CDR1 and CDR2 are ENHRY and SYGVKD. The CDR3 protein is CAISESGLAGHEQYF. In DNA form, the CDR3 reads TGTGCCATCAGTGAGTCGGGACTAGCGGGACACGAGCAGTACTTC.

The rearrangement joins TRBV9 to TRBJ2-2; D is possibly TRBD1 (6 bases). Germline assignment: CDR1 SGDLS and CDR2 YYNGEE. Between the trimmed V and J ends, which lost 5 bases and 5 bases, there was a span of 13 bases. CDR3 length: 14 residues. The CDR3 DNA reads TGTGCCAGCAGTGGGAGCAGGGGTACCGGGGAGCTGTTTTTT. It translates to CASSGSRGTGELFF. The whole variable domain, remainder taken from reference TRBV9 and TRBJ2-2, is DSGVTQTPKHLITATGQRVTLRCSPRSGDLSVYWYQQSLDQGLQFLIQYYNGEERAKGNILERFSAQQFPDLHSELNLSSLELGDSALYFCASSGSRGTGELFFGEGSRLTVL.

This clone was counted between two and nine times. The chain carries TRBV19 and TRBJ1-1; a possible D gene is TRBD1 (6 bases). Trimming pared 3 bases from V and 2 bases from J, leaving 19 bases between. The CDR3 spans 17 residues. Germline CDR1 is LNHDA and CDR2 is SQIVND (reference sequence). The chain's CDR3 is CASSIVFGSGENTEAFF. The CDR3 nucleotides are TGTGCCAGTAGTATCGTATTCGGATCAGGGGAAAACACTGAAGCTTTCTTT. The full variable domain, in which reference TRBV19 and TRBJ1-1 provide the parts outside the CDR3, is DGGITQSPKYLFRKEGQNVTLSCEQNLNHDAMYWYRQDPGQGLRLIYYSQIVNDFQKGDIAEGYSVSREKKESFPLTVTSAQKNPTAFYLCASSIVFGSGENTEAFFGQGTRLTVV.

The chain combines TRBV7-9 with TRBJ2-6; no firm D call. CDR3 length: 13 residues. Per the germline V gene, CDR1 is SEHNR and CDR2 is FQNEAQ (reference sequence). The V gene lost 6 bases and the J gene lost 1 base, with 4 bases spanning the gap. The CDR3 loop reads CASSTSGANVLTF. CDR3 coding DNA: TGTGCCAGCAGTACATCTGGGGCCAACGTCCTGACTTTC. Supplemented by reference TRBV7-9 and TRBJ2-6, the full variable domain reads DTGVSQNPRHKITKRGQNVTFRCDPISEHNRLYWYRQTLGQGPEFLTYFQNEAQLEKSRLLSDRFSAERPKGSFSTLEIQRTEQGDSAMYLCASSTSGANVLTFGAGSRLTVL.

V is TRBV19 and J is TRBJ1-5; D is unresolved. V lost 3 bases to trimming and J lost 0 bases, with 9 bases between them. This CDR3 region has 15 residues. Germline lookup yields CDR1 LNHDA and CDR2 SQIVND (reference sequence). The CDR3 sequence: CASSMMPYSNQPQHF. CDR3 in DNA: TGTGCCAGTAGTATGATGCCCTATAGCAATCAGCCCCAGCATTTT. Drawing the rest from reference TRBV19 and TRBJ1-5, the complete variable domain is DGGITQSPKYLFRKEGQNVTLSCEQNLNHDAMYWYRQDPGQGLRLIYYSQIVNDFQKGDIAEGYSVSREKKESFPLTVTSAQKNPTAFYLCASSMMPYSNQPQHFGDGTRLSIL.

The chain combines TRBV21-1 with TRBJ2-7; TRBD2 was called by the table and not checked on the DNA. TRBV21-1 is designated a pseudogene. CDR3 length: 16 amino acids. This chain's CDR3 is CASSTRGLAGGGEQYF. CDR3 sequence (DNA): TGTGCCAGCAGCACCCGGGGACTAGCGGGAGGGGGCGAGCAGTACTTC.

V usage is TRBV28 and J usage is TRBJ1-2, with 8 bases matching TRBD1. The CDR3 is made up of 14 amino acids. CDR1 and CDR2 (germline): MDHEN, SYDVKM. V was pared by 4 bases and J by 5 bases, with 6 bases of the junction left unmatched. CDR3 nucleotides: TGTGCCAGCAGTTCGGCAGGGGGCGCATATGGCTACACCTTC. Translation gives CASSSAGGAYGYTF.

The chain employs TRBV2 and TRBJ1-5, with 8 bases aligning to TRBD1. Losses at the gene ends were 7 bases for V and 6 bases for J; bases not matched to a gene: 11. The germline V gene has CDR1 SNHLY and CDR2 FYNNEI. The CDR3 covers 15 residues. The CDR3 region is CASTLDRGMSQPQHF. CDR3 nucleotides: TGTGCCAGCACCTTAGACAGGGGTATGTCTCAGCCCCAGCATTTT.

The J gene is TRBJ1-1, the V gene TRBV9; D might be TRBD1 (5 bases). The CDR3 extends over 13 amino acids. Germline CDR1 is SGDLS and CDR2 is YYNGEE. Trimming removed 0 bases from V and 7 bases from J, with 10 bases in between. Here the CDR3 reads CASSVVQGLEAFF. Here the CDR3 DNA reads TGTGCCAGCAGCGTAGTCCAGGGCCTTGAAGCTTTCTTT.

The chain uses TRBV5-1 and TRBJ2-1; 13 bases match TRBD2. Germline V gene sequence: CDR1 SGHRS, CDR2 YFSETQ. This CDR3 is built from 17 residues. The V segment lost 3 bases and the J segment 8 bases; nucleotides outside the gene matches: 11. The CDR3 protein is CASSSGLAGERNHEQFF. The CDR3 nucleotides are TGCGCCAGCAGCTCAGGACTAGCGGGAGAACGGAACCATGAGCAGTTCTTC. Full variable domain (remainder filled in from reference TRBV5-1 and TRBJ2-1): KAGVTQTPRYLIKTRGQQVTLSCSPISGHRSVSWYQQTPGQGLQFLFEYFSETQRNKGNFPGRFSGRQFSNSRSEMNVSTLELGDSALYLCASSSGLAGERNHEQFFGPGTRLTVL.

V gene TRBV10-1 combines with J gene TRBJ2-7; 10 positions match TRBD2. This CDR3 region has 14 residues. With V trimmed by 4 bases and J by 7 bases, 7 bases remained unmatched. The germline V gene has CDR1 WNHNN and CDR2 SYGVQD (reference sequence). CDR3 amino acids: CASSAGTSADEQYF. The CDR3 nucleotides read TGCGCCAGCAGTGCCGGGACTAGCGCAGATGAGCAGTACTTC.

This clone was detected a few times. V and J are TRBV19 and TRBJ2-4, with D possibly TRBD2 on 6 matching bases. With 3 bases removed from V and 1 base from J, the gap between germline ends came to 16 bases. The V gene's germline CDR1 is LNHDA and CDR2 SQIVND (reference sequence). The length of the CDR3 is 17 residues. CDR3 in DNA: TGTGCCAGTAGTATCCCCTCAGGAGCGGGTGCCAAAAACATTCAGTACTTC. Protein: CASSIPSGAGAKNIQYF.

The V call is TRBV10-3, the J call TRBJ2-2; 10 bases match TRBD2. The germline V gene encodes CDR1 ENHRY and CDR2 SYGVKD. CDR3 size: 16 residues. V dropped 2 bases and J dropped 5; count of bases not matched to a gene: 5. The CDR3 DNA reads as TGTGCCATCAGTGAGCCTAGCGGGAGTAATACCGGGGAGCTGTTTTTT. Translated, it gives CAISEPSGSNTGELFF.

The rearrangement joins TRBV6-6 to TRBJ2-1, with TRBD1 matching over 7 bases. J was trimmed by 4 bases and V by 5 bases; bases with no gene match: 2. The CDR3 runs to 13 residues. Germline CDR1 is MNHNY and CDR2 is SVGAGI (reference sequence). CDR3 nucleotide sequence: TGTGCCAGCAGTCAGACAGGGTACAATGAGCAGTTCTTC. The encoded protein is CASSQTGYNEQFF.

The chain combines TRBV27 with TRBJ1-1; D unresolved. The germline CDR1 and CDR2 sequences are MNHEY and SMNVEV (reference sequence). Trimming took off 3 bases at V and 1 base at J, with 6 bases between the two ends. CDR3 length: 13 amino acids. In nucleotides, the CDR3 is TGTGCCAGCAGTTTGCAGGAGAACACTGAAGCTTTCTTT. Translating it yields CASSLQENTEAFF.

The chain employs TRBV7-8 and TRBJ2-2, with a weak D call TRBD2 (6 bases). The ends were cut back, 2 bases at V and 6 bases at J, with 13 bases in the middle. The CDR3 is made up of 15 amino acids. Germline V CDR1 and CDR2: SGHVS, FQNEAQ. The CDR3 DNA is TGTGCCAGCAGCTTAACCCCTAGCGCGGCCGGGGAGCTGTTTTTT. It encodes CASSLTPSAAGELFF.

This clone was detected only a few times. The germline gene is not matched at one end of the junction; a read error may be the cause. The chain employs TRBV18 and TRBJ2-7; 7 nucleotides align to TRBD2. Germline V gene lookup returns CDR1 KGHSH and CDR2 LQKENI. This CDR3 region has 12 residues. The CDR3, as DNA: TGTGCCAGCTCTCCACCGGGAGGCGAGCAGTACTTC. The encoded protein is CASSPPGGEQYF. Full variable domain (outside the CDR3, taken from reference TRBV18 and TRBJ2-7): NAGVMQNPRHLVRRRGQEARLRCSPMKGHSHVYWYRQLPEEGLKFMVYLQKENIIDESGMPKERFSAEFPKEGPSILRIQQVVRGDSAAYFCASSPPGGEQYFGPGTRLTVT.

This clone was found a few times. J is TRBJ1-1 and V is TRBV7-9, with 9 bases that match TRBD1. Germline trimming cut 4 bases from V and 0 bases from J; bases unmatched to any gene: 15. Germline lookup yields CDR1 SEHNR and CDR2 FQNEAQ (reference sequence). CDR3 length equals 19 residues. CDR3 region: CASSSSWSGQGPLNTEAFF. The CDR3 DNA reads TGTGCCAGCAGCTCCAGCTGGTCGGGACAGGGTCCTTTGAACACTGAAGCTTTCTTT. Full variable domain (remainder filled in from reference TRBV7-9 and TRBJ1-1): DTGVSQNPRHKITKRGQNVTFRCDPISEHNRLYWYRQTLGQGPEFLTYFQNEAQLEKSRLLSDRFSAERPKGSFSTLEIQRTEQGDSAMYLCASSSSWSGQGPLNTEAFFGQGTRLTVV.

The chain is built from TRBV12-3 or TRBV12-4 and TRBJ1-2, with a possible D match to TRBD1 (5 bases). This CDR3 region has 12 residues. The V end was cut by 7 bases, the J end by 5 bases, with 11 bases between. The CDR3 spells CASTGGQYGYTF. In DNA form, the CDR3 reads TGTGCCAGCACGGGGGGTCAGTATGGCTACACCTTC.

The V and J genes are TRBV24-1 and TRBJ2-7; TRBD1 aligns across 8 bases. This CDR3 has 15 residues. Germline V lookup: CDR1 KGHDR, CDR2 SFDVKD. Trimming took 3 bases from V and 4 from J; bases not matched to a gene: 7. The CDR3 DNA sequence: TGTGCCACCAGTGATAACCGGGACAGGAAGTACGAGCAGTACTTC. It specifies CATSDNRDRKYEQYF.

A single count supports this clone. In DNA, the CDR3 is TGTGCCAGCAGCTTGGACTACCCCTACAATGAGCAGTTCTTC. Translation: CASSLDYPYNEQFF. The chain is built from TRBV5-5 and TRBJ2-1; D is ambiguous. This CDR3 has 14 residues. Trimming took off 0 bases at V and 2 bases at J, with 6 bases between the two ends. Germline V gene data show CDR1 as SGHKS and CDR2 as YYEKEE (reference sequence).

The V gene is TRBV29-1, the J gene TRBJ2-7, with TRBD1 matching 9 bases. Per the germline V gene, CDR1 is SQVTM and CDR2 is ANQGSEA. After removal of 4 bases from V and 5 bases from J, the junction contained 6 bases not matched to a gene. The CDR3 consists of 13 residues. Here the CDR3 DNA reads TGCAGCGTTGCCGTGGGACAGGGAGACGAGCAGTACTTC. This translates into CSVAVGQGDEQYF.

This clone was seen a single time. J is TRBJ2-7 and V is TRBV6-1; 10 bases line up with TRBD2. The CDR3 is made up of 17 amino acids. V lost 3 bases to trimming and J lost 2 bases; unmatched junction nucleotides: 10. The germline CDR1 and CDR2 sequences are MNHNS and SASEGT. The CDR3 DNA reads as TGTGCCAGCAGTGATCCCAGAAGAGCGGGAGGGCCCTACGAGCAGTACTTC. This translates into CASSDPRRAGGPYEQYF.

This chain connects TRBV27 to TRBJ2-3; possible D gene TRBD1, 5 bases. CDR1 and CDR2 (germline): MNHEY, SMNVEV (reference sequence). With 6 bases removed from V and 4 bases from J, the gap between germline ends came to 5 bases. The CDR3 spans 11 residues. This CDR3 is CASSRADTQYF. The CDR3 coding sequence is TGTGCCAGCAGCAGGGCAGATACGCAGTATTTT.